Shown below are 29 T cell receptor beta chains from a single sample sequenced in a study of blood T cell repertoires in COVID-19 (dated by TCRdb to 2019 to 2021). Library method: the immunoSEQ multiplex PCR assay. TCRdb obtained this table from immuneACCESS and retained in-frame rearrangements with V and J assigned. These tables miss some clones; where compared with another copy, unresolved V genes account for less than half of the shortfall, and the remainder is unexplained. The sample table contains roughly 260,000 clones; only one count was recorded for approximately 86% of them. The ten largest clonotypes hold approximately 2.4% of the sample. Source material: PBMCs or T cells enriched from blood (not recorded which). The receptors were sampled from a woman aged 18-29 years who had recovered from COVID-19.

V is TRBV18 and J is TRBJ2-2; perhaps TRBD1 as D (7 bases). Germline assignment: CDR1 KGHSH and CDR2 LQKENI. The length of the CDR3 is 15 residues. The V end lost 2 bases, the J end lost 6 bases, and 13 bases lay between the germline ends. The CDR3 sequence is CASSPSGGFSGELFF. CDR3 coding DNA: TGTGCCAGCTCACCATCAGGGGGGTTCTCCGGGGAGCTGTTTTTT.

The CDR3 loop reads CASSLSGNTEAFF. CDR3 bases: TGTGCCAGCAGTTTATCCGGGAACACTGAAGCTTTCTTT. The V call is TRBV28, the J call TRBJ1-1; no clear D gene. V was trimmed by 1 base and J by 1 base, leaving 4 bases between them. The CDR3 runs 13 residues. In germline, CDR1 is MDHEN, CDR2 SYDVKM.

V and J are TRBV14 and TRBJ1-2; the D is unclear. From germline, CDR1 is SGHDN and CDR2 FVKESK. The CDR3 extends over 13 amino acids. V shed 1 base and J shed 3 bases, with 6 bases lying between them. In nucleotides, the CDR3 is TGTGCCAGCAGCCAAGGGGCAGACTATGGCTACACCTTC. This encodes CASSQGADYGYTF.

CDR3 in DNA: TGTGCCAGCAGTACAGGGATAACCTATAATTCACCCCTCCACTTT. Residues: CASSTGITYNSPLHF. V gene TRBV21-1 combines with J gene TRBJ1-6; the table's D gene call, TRBD1, was not cross checked with the DNA. TRBV21-1 is described as a pseudogene. CDR3 length equals 15 residues.

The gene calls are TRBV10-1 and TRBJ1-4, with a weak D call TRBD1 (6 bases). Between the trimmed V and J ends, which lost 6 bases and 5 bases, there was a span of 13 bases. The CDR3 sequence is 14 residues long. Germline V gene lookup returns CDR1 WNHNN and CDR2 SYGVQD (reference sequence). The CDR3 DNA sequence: TGCGCCAGCAGGAGACTCAGGGGAAATGAAAAACTGTTTTTT. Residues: CASRRLRGNEKLFF.

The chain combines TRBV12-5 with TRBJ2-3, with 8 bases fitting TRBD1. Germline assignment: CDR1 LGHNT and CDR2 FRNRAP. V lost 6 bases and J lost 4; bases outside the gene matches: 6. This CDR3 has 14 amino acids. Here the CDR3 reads CASGRQGFADTQYF. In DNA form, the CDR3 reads TGTGCTAGTGGCCGACAGGGGTTCGCAGATACGCAGTATTTT.

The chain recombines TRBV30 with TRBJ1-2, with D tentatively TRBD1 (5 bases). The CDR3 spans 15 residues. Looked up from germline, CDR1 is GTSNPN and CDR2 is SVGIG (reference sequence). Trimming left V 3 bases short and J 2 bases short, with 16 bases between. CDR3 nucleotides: TGTGCCTGGAGGGCCTTGGCAGGGTGGAACTATGGCTACACCTTC. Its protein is CAWRALAGWNYGYTF. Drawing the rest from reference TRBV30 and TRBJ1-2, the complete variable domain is SQTIHQWPATLVQPVGSPLSLECTVEGTSNPNLYWYRQAAGRGLQLLFYSVGIGQISSEVPQNLSASRPQDRQFILSSKKLLLSDSGFYLCAWRALAGWNYGYTFGSGTRLTVV.

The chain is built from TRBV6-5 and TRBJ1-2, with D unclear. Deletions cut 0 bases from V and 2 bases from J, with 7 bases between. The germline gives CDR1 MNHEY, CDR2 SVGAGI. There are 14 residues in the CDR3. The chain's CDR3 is CASSYSSGNYGYTF. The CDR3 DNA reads TGTGCCAGCAGTTACTCGAGCGGGAACTATGGCTACACCTTC.

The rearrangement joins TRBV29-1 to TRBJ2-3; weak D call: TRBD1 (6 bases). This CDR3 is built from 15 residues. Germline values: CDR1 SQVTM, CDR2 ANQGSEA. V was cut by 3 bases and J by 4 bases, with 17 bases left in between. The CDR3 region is CSVDYRDVRADTQYF. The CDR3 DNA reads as TGCAGCGTTGATTACAGGGACGTTCGCGCAGATACGCAGTATTTT.

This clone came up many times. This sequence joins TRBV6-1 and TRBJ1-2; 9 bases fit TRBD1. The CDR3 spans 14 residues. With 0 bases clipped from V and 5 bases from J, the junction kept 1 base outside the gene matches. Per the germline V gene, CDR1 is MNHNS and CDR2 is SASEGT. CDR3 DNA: TGTGCCAGCAGTGAAGCAGGACAGGGGTATGGCTACACCTTC. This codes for CASSEAGQGYGYTF.

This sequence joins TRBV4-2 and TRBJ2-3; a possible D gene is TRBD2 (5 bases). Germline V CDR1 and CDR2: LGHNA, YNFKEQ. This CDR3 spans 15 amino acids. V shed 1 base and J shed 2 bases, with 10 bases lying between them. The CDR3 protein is CASSQGVANTDTQYF. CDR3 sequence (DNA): TGTGCCAGCAGCCAAGGGGTAGCGAACACAGATACGCAGTATTTT.

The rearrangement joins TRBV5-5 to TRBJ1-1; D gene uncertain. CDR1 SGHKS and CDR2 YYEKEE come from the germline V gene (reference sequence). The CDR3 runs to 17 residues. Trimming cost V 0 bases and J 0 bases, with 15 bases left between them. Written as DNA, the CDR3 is TGTGCCAGCAGCTTGGAGTCCCAGATACATATGAACACTGAAGCTTTCTTT. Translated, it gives CASSLESQIHMNTEAFF.

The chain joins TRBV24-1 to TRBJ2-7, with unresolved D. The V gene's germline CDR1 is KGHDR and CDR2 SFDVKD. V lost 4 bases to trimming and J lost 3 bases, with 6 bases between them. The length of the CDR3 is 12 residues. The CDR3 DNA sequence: TGTGCCACCAGTGAGGGCAGCTACGAGCAGTACTTC. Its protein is CATSEGSYEQYF.

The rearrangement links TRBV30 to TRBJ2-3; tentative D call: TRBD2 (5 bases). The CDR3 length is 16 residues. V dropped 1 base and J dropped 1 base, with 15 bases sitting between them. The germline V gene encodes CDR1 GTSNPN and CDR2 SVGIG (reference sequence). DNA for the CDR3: TGTGCCTGGAGTGGGACGGACTGGCCCGGCACAGATACGCAGTATTTT. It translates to CAWSGTDWPGTDTQYF.

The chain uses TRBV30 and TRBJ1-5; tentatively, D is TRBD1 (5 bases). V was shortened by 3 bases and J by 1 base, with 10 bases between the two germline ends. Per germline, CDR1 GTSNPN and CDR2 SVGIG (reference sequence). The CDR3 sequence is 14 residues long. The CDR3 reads CAWRGGGSNQPQHF. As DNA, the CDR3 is TGTGCCTGGAGGGGGGGTGGGAGCAATCAGCCCCAGCATTTT.

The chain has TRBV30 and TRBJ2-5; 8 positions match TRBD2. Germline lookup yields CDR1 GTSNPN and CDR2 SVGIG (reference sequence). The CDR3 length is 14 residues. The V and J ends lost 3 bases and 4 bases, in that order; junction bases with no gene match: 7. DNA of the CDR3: TGTGCCTGGAGGAGGCGGGAGGTCGCAGAGACCCAGTACTTC. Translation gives CAWRRREVAETQYF.

CDR3 in DNA: TGTGCCAGCAGCTTAGGGAGGCCGGGACAGGGGTTGAACTATGGCTACACCTTC. Its protein product is CASSLGRPGQGLNYGYTF. The chain recombines TRBV7-8 with TRBJ1-2, with TRBD1 matching 10 bases. Germline-derived CDR1 and CDR2 are SGHVS and FQNEAQ. V was clipped by 1 base and J by 2 bases; unmatched bases: 10. The CDR3 length is 18 residues. Full variable domain (outside the CDR3, taken from reference TRBV7-8 and TRBJ1-2): GAGVSQSPRYKVAKRGQDVALRCDPISGHVSLFWYQQALGQGPEFLTYFQNEAQLDKSGLPSDRFFAERPEGSVSTLKIQRTQQEDSAVYLCASSLGRPGQGLNYGYTFGSGTRLTVV.

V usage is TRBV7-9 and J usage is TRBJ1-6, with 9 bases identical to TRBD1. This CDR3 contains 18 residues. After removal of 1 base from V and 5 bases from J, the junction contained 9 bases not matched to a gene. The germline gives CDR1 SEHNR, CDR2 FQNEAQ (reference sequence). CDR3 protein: CASSLGRTGATNNSPLHF. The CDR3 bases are TGTGCCAGCAGCTTAGGAAGGACAGGGGCGACGAATAATTCACCCCTCCACTTT.

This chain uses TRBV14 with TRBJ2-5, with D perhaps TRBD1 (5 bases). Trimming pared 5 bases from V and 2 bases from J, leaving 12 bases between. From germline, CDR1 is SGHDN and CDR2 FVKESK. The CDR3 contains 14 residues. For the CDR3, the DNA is TGTGCCAGCAGCGATTTTGACAGTCAAGAGACCCAGTACTTC. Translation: CASSDFDSQETQYF.

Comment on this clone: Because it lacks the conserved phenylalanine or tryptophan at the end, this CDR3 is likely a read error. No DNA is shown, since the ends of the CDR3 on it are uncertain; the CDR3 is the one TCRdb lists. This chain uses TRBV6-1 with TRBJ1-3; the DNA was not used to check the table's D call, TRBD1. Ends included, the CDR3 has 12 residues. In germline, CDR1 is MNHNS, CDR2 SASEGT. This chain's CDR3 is CASSEPSRTGYL.

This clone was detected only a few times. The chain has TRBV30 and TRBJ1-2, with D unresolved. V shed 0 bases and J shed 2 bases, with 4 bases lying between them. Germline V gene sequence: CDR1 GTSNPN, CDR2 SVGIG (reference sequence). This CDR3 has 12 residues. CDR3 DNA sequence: TGTGCCTGGAGTGTACTGAACTATGGCTACACCTTC. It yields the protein CAWSVLNYGYTF. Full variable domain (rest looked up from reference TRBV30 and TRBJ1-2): SQTIHQWPATLVQPVGSPLSLECTVEGTSNPNLYWYRQAAGRGLQLLFYSVGIGQISSEVPQNLSASRPQDRQFILSSKKLLLSDSGFYLCAWSVLNYGYTFGSGTRLTVV.

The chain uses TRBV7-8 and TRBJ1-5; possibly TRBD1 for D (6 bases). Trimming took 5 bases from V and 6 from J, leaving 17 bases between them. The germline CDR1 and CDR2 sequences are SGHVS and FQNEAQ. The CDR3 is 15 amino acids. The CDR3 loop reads CASSQSSGGTQPQHF. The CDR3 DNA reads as TGTGCCAGCAGCCAATCCAGCGGGGGCACTCAGCCCCAGCATTTT.

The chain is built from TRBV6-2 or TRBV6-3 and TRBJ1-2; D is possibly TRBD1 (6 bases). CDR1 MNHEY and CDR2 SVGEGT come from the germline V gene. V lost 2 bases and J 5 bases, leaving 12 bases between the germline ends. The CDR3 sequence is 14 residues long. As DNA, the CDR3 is TGTGCCAGCAGTTACCCTCAGGGGTCGTATGGCTACACCTTC. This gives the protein CASSYPQGSYGYTF.

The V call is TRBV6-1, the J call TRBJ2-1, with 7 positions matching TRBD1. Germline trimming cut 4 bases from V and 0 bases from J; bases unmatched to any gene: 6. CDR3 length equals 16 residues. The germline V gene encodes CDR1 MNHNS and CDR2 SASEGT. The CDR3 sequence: CASSGQGPFSYNEQFF. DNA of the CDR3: TGTGCCAGCAGTGGACAGGGTCCTTTCTCCTACAATGAGCAGTTCTTC.

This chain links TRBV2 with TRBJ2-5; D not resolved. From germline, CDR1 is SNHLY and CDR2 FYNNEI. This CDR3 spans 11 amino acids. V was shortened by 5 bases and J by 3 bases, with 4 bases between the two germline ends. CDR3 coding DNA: TGTGCCAGCAGTCCCGAAGAGACCCAGTACTTC. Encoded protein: CASSPEETQYF.

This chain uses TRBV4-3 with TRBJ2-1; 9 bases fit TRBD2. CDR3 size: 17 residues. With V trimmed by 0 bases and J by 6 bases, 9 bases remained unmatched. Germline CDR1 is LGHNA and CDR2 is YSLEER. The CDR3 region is CASSQDFSGGPLNEQFF. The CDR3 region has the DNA TGCGCCAGCAGCCAAGACTTCAGCGGGGGGCCCCTCAATGAGCAGTTCTTC.

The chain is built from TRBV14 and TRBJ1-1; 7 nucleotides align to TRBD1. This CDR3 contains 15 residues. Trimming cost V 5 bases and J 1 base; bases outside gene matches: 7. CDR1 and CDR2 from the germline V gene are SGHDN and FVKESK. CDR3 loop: CASSNLRGQNTEAFF. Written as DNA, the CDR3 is TGTGCCAGCAGCAACTTGAGGGGGCAGAACACTGAAGCTTTCTTT.

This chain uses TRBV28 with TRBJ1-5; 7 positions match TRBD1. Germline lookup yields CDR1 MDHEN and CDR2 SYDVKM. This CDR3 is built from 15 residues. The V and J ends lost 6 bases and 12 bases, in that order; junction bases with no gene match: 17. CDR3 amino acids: CASSHPGTAYSRQHF. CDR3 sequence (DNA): TGTGCCAGCAGCCACCCCGGGACAGCCTATAGCCGCCAGCATTTT.

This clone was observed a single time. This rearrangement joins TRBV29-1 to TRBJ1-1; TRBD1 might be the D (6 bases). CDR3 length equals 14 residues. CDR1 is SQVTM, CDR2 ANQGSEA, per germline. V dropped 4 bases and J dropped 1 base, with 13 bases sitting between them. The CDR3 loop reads CSVVRLTGNTEAFF. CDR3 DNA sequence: TGCAGCGTTGTTCGGTTGACAGGGAACACTGAAGCTTTCTTT.